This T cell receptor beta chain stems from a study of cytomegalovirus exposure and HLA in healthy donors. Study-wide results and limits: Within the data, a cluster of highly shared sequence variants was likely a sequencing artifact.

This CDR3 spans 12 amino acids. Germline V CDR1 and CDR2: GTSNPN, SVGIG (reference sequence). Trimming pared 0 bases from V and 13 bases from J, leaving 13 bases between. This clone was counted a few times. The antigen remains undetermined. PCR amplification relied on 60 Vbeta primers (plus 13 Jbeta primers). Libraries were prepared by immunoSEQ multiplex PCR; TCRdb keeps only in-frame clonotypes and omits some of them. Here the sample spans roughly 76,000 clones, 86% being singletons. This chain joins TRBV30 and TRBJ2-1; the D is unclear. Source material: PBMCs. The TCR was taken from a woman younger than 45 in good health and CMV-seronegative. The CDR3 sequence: CAWSVQPTQQFF. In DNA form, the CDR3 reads TGTGCCTGGAGTGTACAGCCAACCCAACAGTTCTTC.